These 2 T cell receptor beta chains came from one sample sequenced in a study of blood T cell repertoires in COVID-19. Profiling relied on immunoSEQ multiplex PCR, and the TCRdb table lists in-frame clones only, not all of them. The sample shows 150,000 to 200,000 clones, around 85% of them seen only once. Sequencing was carried out using peripheral blood. These receptors originate from a woman of 80 years or more with acute or convalescent COVID-19.

The chain is built from TRBV3-1 (or the pseudogene TRBV3-2) and TRBJ1-1; D not resolved. Trimming removed 0 bases from V and 0 bases from J, with 8 bases in between. Per germline, CDR1 LGHDT and CDR2 YNNKEL (reference sequence). This CDR3 spans 15 amino acids. The CDR3 DNA sequence: TGTGCCAGCAGCCAAGATATGTTAGTGAACACTGAAGCTTTCTTT. Its translation: CASSQDMLVNTEAFF.

The chain combines TRBV3-1 (or the pseudogene TRBV3-2) with TRBJ1-2; unclear D gene. There are 14 residues in the CDR3. The germline CDR1 and CDR2 sequences are LGHDT and YNNKEL (reference sequence). Trimming removed 4 bases at V and 4 bases at J, with 13 bases between. The CDR3 is CASSLLSEGYGYTF. DNA of the CDR3: TGTGCCAGCAGCCTTTTAAGCGAGGGCTATGGCTACACCTTC.